This TCR beta chain was obtained from a study of beta chain features in type 1 diabetes (dated by TCRdb to the late 2010s). As for the study more broadly: Mean age, gender distribution, total cell number and subset yield did not differ between patients and healthy donors. A total of roughly 100,000,000 sorted cells were examined across all samples, and the number of cells per subset was strongly correlated with RNA yield. The study compared the TCRB repertoires of sorted circulating CD4+ T cell subsets in recently diagnosed type 1 diabetes patients with those in matched healthy donors. Regulatory and stem cell-like memory subsets were obtained from only 8 patients and about 8 healthy donors, while naive and central memory subsets were obtained from all 30 or so donors. Overall study outcomes, separate from this receptor: Because cDNA was sequenced instead of genomic DNA, activated cells with high expression could be over-represented, although the groups did not differ in activation or CD3 levels. Patients with type 1 diabetes made fewer insertions and deleted more nucleotides at VDJ recombination sites, implying thymic rearrangement abnormalities. In all four CD4+ subsets, TCRB CDR3 length was moderately but significantly shorter in type 1 diabetes patients. PCR might favor shorter templates, but patient and control samples were amplified and corrected together, so any skew would affect both groups equally. Because the HLA sub-analyses included only small numbers of individuals, any influence of HLA type on TCRB rearrangement was left unresolved. Naive, central memory and regulatory TCRB repertoires appeared to be more similar among patients than among healthy donors.

Trimming takes 1 base off V and 5 bases off J; junction bases not matched to a gene: 2. Including cysteine and phenylalanine, the CDR3 has 14 amino acids. The CDR3 DNA has 42 bases and is translated from base 1. Based on the germline V gene, the CDR1 and CDR2 sequences are SGHTA and FQGNSA. As concerns this clone: Its antigen remains undetermined. No much larger clone exists at a distance of one base, and base qualities are not known.

The High Capacity cDNA Reverse Transcription Kit was used to reverse transcribe all of the isolated RNA, meaning that expressed TCRB transcripts were what got sequenced. Deep immunoSEQ sequencing was applied to naive, central memory and regulatory T cell samples, giving an average of roughly 3.5 million total reads per sample. After sorted cells were lysed in RLT buffer, RNA was extracted with DNase-treated RNeasy Micro or Mini kits, with the choice depending on cell number. Each cell subset was processed on its own to prevent cross-contamination, while patient and healthy donor samples were processed together. The immunoSEQ multiplex PCR was used to amplify TCRB sequences from cDNA, yielding 87-bp fragments that span the CDR3 region. Sequencing of the amplicons was performed on the Illumina HiSeq platform. The study's processing was this. Synthetic template baselines were used to correct PCR bias computationally, reads within Hamming distance 2 were collapsed, and singletons that could not be merged were discarded. Reads were aligned to IMGT to assign V, D and J genes, CDR3 length, and insertions or deletions at six rearrangement sites. Within each subset, clonotype counts were normalized to sorted cell number, and only after that were true diversity and Gini coefficients computed with the tcR R package. Repertoire sharing was quantified using the overlap coefficient calculated on TCRB nucleotide sequences. TCRdb re-hosts the immuneACCESS table, in-frame sequences only. Its copies lack some clones; in the studies checked, an unresolved V gene accounts for under half of them, and the cause for the rest is not known. That table is the source of V, J and clone size, and D and trimming were worked out from the DNA. Present in this sample are around 160,000 clones, about 8.1% of which were seen just once. Under 0.65% of the sample rests with the top ten.

Each donor gave one peripheral blood draw, approximately 0.11 L on average, collected into heparinised tubes. A BD FACSAria II was used to sort naive, central memory, regulatory and stem cell-like memory CD4+ T cells with a panel that included CD45RO, CCR7, CD25, CD127, CD95 and CD27. A purity above 98% was achieved for all sorted populations. Right away, PBMCs were isolated by Lymphoprep density gradient centrifugation and were stained directly, with no culture step. To minimize batch effects, samples were stained and sorted in pairs, one healthy donor with one patient per experiment. The sequence links TRBV7-2 to TRBJ2-3; TRBD2 lines up with 8 middle nucleotides. Sequenced: central memory CD4+ T cells from blood. This sequence was found in a woman aged 18-29 years with type 1 diabetes. The CDR3 protein: CASSLDGRGDTQYF. The nucleotide sequence reads as follows: TGTGCCAGCAGCTTAGACGGGAGGGGAGATACGCAGTATTTT.